Listed here is a single TCR beta chain. The antigen is unknown. The data stem from a study of cytomegalovirus exposure and HLA in healthy donors. Study-level points and caveats: A later analysis found that most CMV-associated TCR beta chains appeared HLA-restricted. A likely sequencing artifact accounted for one observed cluster of highly shared sequence variants.

The study ran its PCR with 60 Vbeta and 13 Jbeta primers. The table came from immunoSEQ multiplex PCR; TCRdb's copy has only in-frame clones and leaves some out. The sample carries around 160,000 clones, roughly 80% recorded once. Sequencing was performed on PBMCs. The clonotype comes from a man aged 35-49 years in good health and CMV-seropositive.

The CDR3: CAWGRVGDTQYF. CDR3 in DNA: TGTGCCTGGGGGAGGGTAGGGGATACGCAGTATTTT. The rearrangement uses TRBV30 and TRBJ2-3, with 7 bases aligning to TRBD2. The junction had 5 bases not matched to a gene; V was cut back by 5 bases and J by 6 bases. CDR1 is GTSNPN, CDR2 SVGIG, per germline (reference sequence). CDR3 size: 12 residues.